The next 18 T cell receptor beta chains were all read from a single sample in a study of human T cells and chemical hapten exposure. Documented time point: patch test 1, 2 weeks after DPC sensitization. Treatment of the sample: therapeutic diphenylcyclopropenone sensitization with weekly scalp DPC. TCRdb analysed the RACE reads with MiXCR anew, one entry per CDR3 protein. The table shows 350,000 or so distinct CDR3 sequences, with 5.5% to 8% occurring only once. Sequencing used whole blood, obtained in connection with sensitization to the hapten diphenylcyclopropenone (DPC). All receptors derive from a woman aged 18-29 years with alopecia areata. Some clones in this sample may be carry-over from other donors' samples.

This clonotype has ten or more counts. V gene TRBV29-1 combines with J gene TRBJ1-2, with D perhaps matching TRBD1 (5 bases). Germline V CDR1 and CDR2: SQVTM, ANQGSEA. The CDR3 covers 13 residues. V was cut by 7 bases and J by 5 bases, with 17 bases left in between. CDR3 bases: TGCAGCGCCGAAGCCGGGGCCGGGTATGGCTACACCTTC. This sequence encodes CSAEAGAGYGYTF. Looking up the rest from reference TRBV29-1 and TRBJ1-2 gives the full variable domain: SAVISQKPSRDICQRGTSLTIQCQVDSQVTMMFWYRQQPGQSLTLIATANQGSEATYESGFVIDKFPISRPNLTFSTLTVSNMSPEDSSIYLCSAEAGAGYGYTFGSGTRLTVV.

This clonotype was seen a few times. The genes are TRBV6-5 and TRBJ1-2, with TRBD1 as a possible D gene (5 bases). The germline V and J ends were trimmed by 7 bases and 2 bases, with 14 bases remaining between them. The CDR3 consists of 14 residues. Per germline, CDR1 MNHEY and CDR2 SVGAGI. The DNA for the CDR3 is TGTGCCAGCACCTACATGGCAGGGAACTATGGCTACACCTTC. Translated, it gives CASTYMAGNYGYTF.

The genes are TRBV10-3 and TRBJ2-7; the match to TRBD2 covers 8 bases. Germline V gene data show CDR1 as ENHRY and CDR2 as SYGVKD. The CDR3 runs to 14 residues. V was pared by 3 bases and J by 1 base, with 2 bases of the junction left unmatched. The CDR3: CAISEQRGSYEQYF. CDR3 bases: TGTGCCATCAGTGAACAGCGGGGGTCCTACGAGCAGTACTTC.

This clonotype was picked up many times. V gene TRBV9 combines with J gene TRBJ2-5, with D hard to call. Germline CDR1 and CDR2: SGDLS and YYNGEE. This CDR3 has 15 residues. V shed 3 bases and J shed 4 bases, with 16 bases lying between them. The CDR3 DNA sequence: TGTGCCAGCAGCGAAGGGCAGCTTAAGGGAGAGACCCAGTACTTC. Its protein product is CASSEGQLKGETQYF.

The sample holds many counts of this clonotype. The gene calls are TRBV7-9 and TRBJ1-5; D gene unclear. With 3 bases removed from V and 0 bases from J, the gap between germline ends came to 6 bases. Germline V lookup: CDR1 SEHNR, CDR2 FQNEAQ (reference sequence). The CDR3 runs 14 residues. The CDR3 here is CASSFEYSNQPQHF. CDR3 DNA sequence: TGTGCCAGCAGCTTCGAGTATAGCAATCAGCCCCAGCATTTT.

Only a few counts were recorded for this clonotype. The V call is TRBV6-2 or TRBV6-3, the J call TRBJ2-7, with D possibly TRBD2 on 6 matching bases. Germline V lookup: CDR1 MNHEY, CDR2 SVGEGT. CDR3 length equals 12 residues. V lost 2 bases, J lost 7 bases, and 9 bases lay in between. The CDR3 nucleotides are TGTGCCAGCAGTTACGGAGGGCAGGAGCAGTACTTC. Its protein product is CASSYGGQEQYF.

This clonotype was counted only a few times. V is TRBV20-1 and J is TRBJ2-7; D may match TRBD1 or TRBD2 (6 bases each). V gave up 6 bases and J gave up 3 bases, with 15 bases separating them. Per germline, CDR1 DFQATT and CDR2 SNEGSKA (reference sequence). This CDR3 has 13 amino acids. The CDR3 sequence: CSASGGTNYEQYF. For the CDR3, the DNA is TGCAGTGCCTCCGGGGGCACGAACTACGAGCAGTACTTC.

This clonotype has only a few counts. This chain joins TRBV28 and TRBJ1-6; a weak D match, TRBD1 (5 bases). Germline V CDR1 and CDR2: MDHEN, SYDVKM. The CDR3 has 18 amino acids. V was pared by 3 bases and J by 0 bases, with 15 bases between. The CDR3, as DNA: TGTGCCAGCAGTTTTTTTGGGGGGATTAGCTCCTATAATTCACCCCTCCACTTT. Protein sequence: CASSFFGGISSYNSPLHF.

In DNA form, the CDR3 reads TGTGCCACCAGTGAGGCAGCAAGAAACACCATATATTTT. Its protein is CATSEAARNTIYF. V and J are TRBV24-1 and TRBJ1-3, with D hard to call. V lost 4 bases, J lost 5 bases, and 8 bases lay in between. This CDR3 spans 13 amino acids. CDR1 is KGHDR, CDR2 SFDVKD, per germline.

This sequence joins TRBV7-9 and TRBJ1-1, with D uncertain. CDR3 size: 15 residues. Per germline, CDR1 SEHNR and CDR2 FQNEAQ (reference sequence). The V and J ends lost 5 bases and 1 base respectively, with 14 bases between them. The CDR3 is CASSPPGPGNTEAFF. The CDR3 DNA reads TGTGCCAGCAGCCCCCCGGGCCCAGGGAACACTGAAGCTTTCTTT.

Of note for this clonotype: At one end, the junction sequence differs from germline, possibly due to a read error. The CDR3 here is CASRRTSLDMQYF. The CDR3 DNA reads as TGTGCCAGCAGGAGGACATCCTTAGATATGCAGTATTTT. This chain connects TRBV7-2 to TRBJ2-3; D might be TRBD1 (5 bases). This CDR3 has 13 residues. From germline, CDR1 is SGHTA and CDR2 FQGNSA.

This clonotype was observed at least ten times. CDR3 sequence reads: CSARLRFGSSYEQYF. Written as DNA, the CDR3 is TGCAGTGCTAGGCTACGATTCGGGAGCTCCTACGAGCAGTACTTC. This rearrangement joins TRBV20-1 to TRBJ2-7; D may be TRBD2 (6 bases). The CDR3 runs to 15 residues. Trimming took off 3 bases at V and 0 bases at J, with 15 bases between the two ends. The V gene's germline CDR1 is DFQATT and CDR2 SNEGSKA (reference sequence).

The genes are TRBV3-1 and TRBJ1-6; 8 positions match TRBD1. V shed 2 bases and J 11 bases; nucleotides not matched to a gene: 5. CDR1 and CDR2 (germline): LGHDT, YNNKEL (reference sequence). There are 14 residues in the CDR3. The CDR3, as DNA: TGTGCCAGCAGCCAAAGTGCCAGGGGGCCACCCCTCCACTTT. This sequence encodes CASSQSARGPPLHF.

The rearrangement joins TRBV29-1 to TRBJ2-1, with TRBD2 identical over 7 bases. Germline loops: CDR1 SQVTM, CDR2 ANQGSEA. The CDR3 covers 12 residues. V shed 2 bases, J shed 9 bases, and the junction held 4 bases outside the gene matches. The CDR3 DNA reads as TGCAGCGTTGAATATGGGGGGGTTGAGCAGTTCTTC. Amino acids: CSVEYGGVEQFF.

There are a few counts of this clonotype. This rearrangement joins TRBV4-2 to TRBJ1-1, with D possibly TRBD1 on 5 matching bases. Trimming cost V 6 bases and J 0 bases, with 11 bases left between them. Germline lookup yields CDR1 LGHNA and CDR2 YNFKEQ. This CDR3 contains 14 residues. Here the CDR3 DNA reads TGTGCCAGCAGGGACACATCCATGAACACTGAAGCTTTCTTT. Protein: CASRDTSMNTEAFF.

The chain recombines TRBV24-1 with TRBJ2-2; D not resolved. The CDR3 has 14 amino acids. Trimming cost V 5 bases and J 2 bases, with 8 bases left between them. Germline V gene sequence: CDR1 KGHDR, CDR2 SFDVKD. CDR3 amino acids: CATSAAFNTGELFF. The CDR3 nucleotides are TGTGCCACCAGTGCAGCTTTTAACACCGGGGAGCTGTTTTTT.

This clonotype was counted a few times. The chain combines TRBV11-3 with TRBJ2-1, with 11 bases lining up with TRBD1. The CDR3 covers 16 residues. The trim removed 5 bases at V and 7 bases at J, leaving 10 bases unmatched. CDR1 SGHNT and CDR2 YENEEA come from the germline V gene. CDR3 amino acids: CASSPRTGGSSNEQFF. The CDR3 DNA reads as TGTGCCAGCAGCCCAAGGACAGGGGGCAGTTCGAATGAGCAGTTCTTC.

The CDR3 nucleotides read TGCGCCAGCAGCTTGGCAGCTGCAAAGACTAATGAAAAACTGTTTTTT. Its protein is CASSLAAAKTNEKLFF. The chain joins TRBV4-3 to TRBJ1-4; D gene uncertain. This CDR3 region has 16 residues. Germline CDR1 is LGHNA and CDR2 is YSLEER. Trimming stripped 5 bases from V and 2 bases from J, with 15 bases between.